This T cell receptor beta chain was found in a study of T cell repertoires in cytomegalovirus infection (dated by TCRdb to between 2018 and 2021). Study-wide context: Alongside well-studied HLA-B-restricted epitopes, the peptide stimulations were aimed at recently identified HLA-C-restricted CMV epitopes, whose presentation resists viral immunomodulation. Donor HLA type was relevant to the analysis, as public TCR beta signatures indicated carriage of CMV infection together with the matching HLA type. Broader findings and caveats from the paper: The ex vivo response was dominated by HLA-C-restricted CMV-specific TCR beta clonotypes, which also provided the single most frequent clonotype in two of eight donors. Carriers of CMV infection plus the relevant HLA type were discriminated by the cumulative frequency of public TCR beta family members in the study cohort and in an independent 352-donor cohort.

The sample's treatment or condition label, in plain terms: in vitro stimulation with specific CMV peptide epitopes to enrich CMV-specific T cells. The germline V gene (reference sequence) gives CDR1 as SEHNR and CDR2 as FQNEAQ. V gives up 4 bases and J gives up 2 bases, and the segment between their germline ends measures 17 bases. The CDR3 runs 16 residues from the cysteine to the phenylalanine. The kept DNA is CDR3 alone, 48 bases in frame from the first base. This clonotype was picked up a small number of times. What this receptor recognizes is not known. One base away there is no much larger clone; base qualities are not given. The run used an Illumina HiSeq 1500. TCRdb applied fastp at Q25 and MiXCR to the public reads, then kept only in-frame beta chains. Here each entry gathers all rows of one CDR3 protein and keeps the most common genes and DNA. The sample data list about 830,000 distinct CDR3 sequences, and around a third of these were observed just once. 9.5% to 15% of the sample lies in the top ten.

The source is a human donor in good health (CMV status not recorded). Some clones in this sample may be carry-over from other donors' samples. This sample comprised cultured CD8+ T cells from PBMCs, obtained from culture after CMV antigen stimulation. The sequence is built from TRBV7-9 and TRBJ2-5, and possibly TRBD2, on 5 matching bases. For the CDR3, the sequence is CASSSPARGSQETQYF. The nucleotides read TGTGCCAGCAGCTCCCCGGCTCGGGGTTCTCAAGAGACCCAGTACTTC.